This TCR beta chain came from a study of blood T cell repertoires in COVID-19. Repertoires were generated with immunoSEQ multiplex PCR, while TCRdb's copy carries only in-frame clones and drops some. The data hold 200,000 to 250,000 clones, with more than 75% observed a single time. Germline values: CDR1 SNHLY, CDR2 FYNNEI. V was clipped by 6 bases and J by 4 bases; unmatched bases: 6. The CDR3 sequence is 13 residues long. The J gene is TRBJ2-7, the V gene TRBV2; 7 nucleotides agree with TRBD1. This receptor was obtained from a woman aged 50 to 60 who had recovered from COVID-19. The source material was PBMCs or T cells enriched from blood (not recorded which). CDR3 protein: CASSDRVFYEQYF. The CDR3 DNA follows: TGTGCCAGCAGCGACAGGGTCTTTTACGAGCAGTACTTC.